This is a list of T cell receptor beta chains from one sample in a study of T-cell memory formation after mild COVID-19. TCRdb re-analysed the 5' RACE reads in MiXCR, keeping a single row per CDR3 protein. The sample consists of over 300,000 distinct CDR3 sequences, more than 20% of them appearing once. The sample taken for sequencing was PBMCs or a T cell subset sorted from them (not recorded which). These receptor sequences come from a man aged 18 to 30 who had mild COVID-19 (a few samples of this study predate the infection). Cell type and time point are not known. The CDR3 runs from the conserved cysteine through the conserved F or W. A D gene is named only where the DNA matches it firmly. Clone size is stated in some rows and not others, as once, few, many or a class when expanded.

length	D	V	size	J	CDR3	DNA
13	.	TRBV6-5	few	TRBJ1-1	CASRILLNTEAFF	TGTGCCAGCAGGATACTGCTGAACACTGAAGCTTTCTTT
14	.	TRBV7-9	few	TRBJ1-2	CASNPLGDPNGYTF	TGTGCCAGCAACCCCCTGGGGGATCCTAATGGCTACACCTTC
17	TRBD2	TRBV5-1	.	TRBJ2-5	CASRPGLRGGGGETQYF	TGCGCCAGCAGACCAGGTTTGCGGGGGGGCGGAGGAGAGACCCAGTACTTC
12	.	TRBV30	few	TRBJ2-3	CAWTPGQDTQYF	TGTGCCTGGACCCCGGGACAAGATACGCAGTATTTT
14	.	TRBV19	.	TRBJ2-5	CASRTTRVKETQYF	TGTGCCAGTAGGACGACACGGGTGAAAGAGACCCAGTACTTC
13	.	TRBV24-1	medium-sized	TRBJ2-1	CATSDRLYNEQFF	TGTGCCACCAGTGATCGTCTCTACAATGAGCAGTTCTTC
13	.	TRBV15	few	TRBJ2-7	CATSRDSSYEQYF	TGTGCCACCAGCAGGGACAGCTCCTACGAGCAGTACTTC
17	TRBD1	TRBV5-1	few	TRBJ2-1	CASSSQLPGQSYNEQFF	TGCGCCAGCAGCTCTCAGCTACCGGGACAGAGTTACAATGAGCAGTTCTTC
13	TRBD1	TRBV7-2	.	TRBJ1-1	CASSFGQGSGAFF	TGTGCCAGCAGCTTTGGACAGGGCAGCGGAGCTTTCTTT
12	.	TRBV20-1	few	TRBJ1-1	CSARAGGTEAFF	TGCAGTGCTAGGGCCGGGGGGACTGAAGCTTTCTTT
15	.	TRBV28	few	TRBJ2-6	CASSWRAAGANVLTF	TGTGCCAGCAGTTGGAGGGCGGCTGGGGCCAACGTCCTGACTTTC
13	.	TRBV6-2/TRBV6-3	few	TRBJ1-1	CASTQSLNTEAFF	TGTGCCAGCACACAGAGTTTGAACACTGAAGCTTTCTTT
15	TRBD1	TRBV6-5	few	TRBJ1-3	CASRSQGATGNTIYF	TGTGCCAGCAGGTCACAGGGGGCAACTGGAAACACCATATATTTT
14	TRBD2	TRBV10-2	.	TRBJ2-5	CASRDSGGQETQYF	TGCGCCAGCAGGGATAGCGGGGGCCAAGAGACCCAGTACTTC
15	.	TRBV7-9	few	TRBJ1-1	CASSTTDGRSTEAFF	TGTGCCAGCAGCACGACGGACGGACGGTCCACTGAAGCTTTCTTT
14	TRBD1	TRBV24-1	.	TRBJ2-5	CATSGTGGSETQYF	TGTGCCACCTCCGGGACAGGGGGTTCGGAGACCCAGTACTTC
16	.	TRBV9	few	TRBJ1-2	CASSPARGLLYYGYTF	TGTGCCAGCAGCCCGGCGCGGGGGCTACTATACTATGGCTACACCTTC
12	.	TRBV30	many	TRBJ1-2	CAWSRQVNGYTF	TGTGCCTGGAGCAGACAGGTCAACGGCTACACCTTC
15	TRBD1	TRBV6-6	few	TRBJ2-7	CASIRQGEVTYEQYF	TGTGCCAGCATTCGACAGGGGGAGGTTACTTACGAGCAGTACTTC
11	.	TRBV20-1	.	TRBJ2-5	CSARNLETQYF	TGCAGTGCTAGAAACCTCGAGACCCAGTACTTC
14	.	TRBV6-5	once	TRBJ2-5	CASSYSQGGETQYF	TGTGCCAGCAGTTATTCCCAGGGGGGCGAGACCCAGTACTTC
13	TRBD1	TRBV7-9	many	TRBJ1-2	CASSAGQGHGYTF	TGTGCCAGCAGCGCAGGACAGGGACATGGCTACACCTTC
14	.	TRBV7-6	.	TRBJ2-1	CASSQGGGGEEQFF	TGTGCCAGCAGCCAGGGCGGCGGGGGCGAAGAGCAGTTCTTC
16	.	TRBV4-3	.	TRBJ2-3	CASSQGAPGSTDTQYF	TGCGCCAGCAGCCAAGGGGCTCCGGGGAGTACAGATACGCAGTATTTT
16	.	TRBV7-8	few	TRBJ2-3	CASTPRTALFTDTQYF	TGTGCCAGCACCCCCCGGACAGCGTTATTCACAGATACGCAGTATTTT
13	.	TRBV6-5	.	TRBJ1-2	CASPPGGFYGYTF	TGTGCCAGCCCACCGGGGGGATTCTATGGCTACACCTTC
15	.	TRBV9	few	TRBJ2-7	CASSVSGLPLYEQYF	TGTGCCAGCAGCGTATCCGGGCTCCCGCTCTACGAGCAGTACTTC
15	.	TRBV6-2/TRBV6-3	once	TRBJ2-2	CASSYPAGDTWELFF	TGTGCCAGCAGTTACCCGGCAGGGGACACCTGGGAGCTGTTTTTT
14	.	TRBV6-6	once	TRBJ2-3	CASSSPVSWATQYF	TGTGCCAGCAGTTCCCCCGTGTCTTGGGCTACGCAGTATTTT
14	TRBD1	TRBV20-1	.	TRBJ1-2	CSAGGTAEIYGYTF	TGCAGTGCTGGGGGGACAGCCGAGATCTATGGCTACACCTTC
15	.	TRBV4-3	few	TRBJ1-6	CASSQRTVDNSPLHF	TGCGCCAGCAGCCAACGTACCGTAGATAATTCACCCCTCCACTTT
12	.	TRBV10-1	once	TRBJ1-4	CASSPGTSELFF	TGCGCCAGCAGCCCCGGGACGTCCGAACTGTTTTTT
15	.	TRBV10-3	.	TRBJ2-3	CAISGGGYPSDTQYF	TGTGCCATCAGTGGAGGGGGTTACCCTTCAGATACGCAGTATTTT
12	.	TRBV12-3/TRBV12-4	many	TRBJ1-2	CASSPGPYGYTF	TGTGCCAGCAGCCCGGGGCCCTATGGCTACACCTTC
13	.	TRBV7-6	.	TRBJ2-5	CASSPGTVETQYF	TGTGCCAGCAGCCCGGGGACTGTGGAGACCCAGTACTTC
15	TRBD1	TRBV7-9	.	TRBJ2-4	CASSPPGTGENIQYF	TGTGCCAGCAGCCCGCCCGGGACAGGAGAAAACATTCAGTACTTC
14	.	TRBV29-1	.	TRBJ2-3	CSVHGGLGRDTQYF	TGCAGCGTTCACGGGGGGCTCGGGAGGGATACGCAGTATTTT
14	.	TRBV7-8	few	TRBJ1-5	CASSLAAVHQPQHF	TGTGCCAGCAGCTTAGCCGCGGTTCATCAGCCCCAGCATTTT
17	TRBD2	TRBV4-2	.	TRBJ2-1	CASSQEVMTSGANEQFF	TGTGCCAGCAGCCAAGAGGTGATGACTAGCGGGGCCAATGAGCAGTTCTTC
14	.	TRBV4-2	.	TRBJ1-1	CASSPRSIGTEAFF	TGTGCCAGCAGCCCGAGATCGATCGGGACTGAAGCTTTCTTT
15	TRBD1	TRBV5-1	.	TRBJ2-5	CASSPGTVGRETQYF	TGCGCCAGCAGCCCCGGGACAGTGGGTCGGGAGACCCAGTACTTC
14	.	TRBV10-3	few	TRBJ2-3	CAISELASTDTQYF	TGTGCCATCAGTGAGTTAGCAAGCACAGATACGCAGTATTTT
16	TRBD1	TRBV5-1	.	TRBJ2-3	CASSLGGQGNTDTQYF	TGCGCCAGCAGCTTGGGAGGACAGGGAAACACAGATACGCAGTATTTT
14	.	TRBV9	few	TRBJ2-4	CASSVTPRGDIQYF	TGTGCCAGCAGCGTGACTCCCAGGGGTGACATTCAGTACTTC
15	.	TRBV15	.	TRBJ1-4	CATSTRQPRDEKLFF	TGTGCCACCAGCACACGACAGCCCCGGGATGAAAAACTGTTTTTT
18	TRBD1	TRBV6-5	.	TRBJ1-2	CASTWASGGQGNFHGYTF	TGTGCCAGCACCTGGGCCTCTGGGGGACAGGGAAACTTCCATGGCTACACCTTC
14	.	TRBV20-1	.	TRBJ2-7	CSARNQGGGYEQYF	TGCAGTGCTAGAAATCAGGGGGGAGGCTACGAGCAGTACTTC
16	.	TRBV7-8	.	TRBJ1-4	CASSFGQPLTNEKLFF	TGTGCCAGCAGCTTTGGCCAGCCCTTAACTAATGAAAAACTGTTTTTT
14	TRBD1	TRBV7-2	few	TRBJ1-1	CASSLVEGATEAFF	TGTGCCAGCAGCTTAGTCGAGGGGGCGACTGAAGCTTTCTTT
16	.	TRBV6-5	.	TRBJ1-6	CASTAGGNSYNSPLHF	TGTGCCAGTACTGCCGGGGGGAACTCCTATAATTCACCCCTCCACTTT
14	TRBD1	TRBV6-5	.	TRBJ1-2	CASSSSGGNYGYTF	TGTGCCAGCAGTTCTTCAGGGGGCAACTATGGCTACACCTTC
14	.	TRBV12-3/TRBV12-4	.	TRBJ1-1	CASSFQGLGTEAFF	TGTGCCAGCAGTTTTCAGGGGTTAGGCACTGAAGCTTTCTTT